A selection of T cell receptor beta chains follows, all from one sample in a study of early T cells in non-severe SARS-CoV-2 infection. TCRdb passed the 5' RACE reads through MiXCR, listing each CDR3 protein once. The sample includes more than 20,000 distinct CDR3 sequences, 5.7% seen only once; the top ten take around 15%. Sequences were derived from whole blood, sampled at baseline. These receptor sequences come from an adult who was a healthcare worker with PCR-confirmed SARS-CoV-2 infection or an uninfected control (not recorded which). CDR3s include the opening cysteine and the closing phenylalanine or tryptophan. A D gene is named only where the DNA matches it firmly. Rows may omit the clone size; those that give it use once, few, many or a size class.

J | size | V | D | CDR3 | DNA
TRBJ1-4 | . | TRBV6-6 | . | CASTQGGLGEKLFF | TGTGCCAGCACGCAGGGCGGTCTTGGAGAAAAACTGTTTTTT
TRBJ2-7 | many | TRBV7-9 | . | CASSLGPGEYEQYF | TGTGCCAGCAGCTTGGGGCCTGGGGAGTACGAGCAGTACTTC
TRBJ2-5 | . | TRBV5-8 | . | CVSSILQGRETQYF | TGTGTCAGCAGCATCCTACAGGGACGAGAGACCCAGTACTTC
TRBJ2-6 | many | TRBV7-2 | . | CASSLAGTSGANVLTF | TGTGCCAGCAGCTTAGCGGGAACCTCTGGGGCCAACGTCCTGACTTTC
TRBJ2-2 | . | TRBV24-1 | . | CATSDASYSQGHGELFF | TGTGCCACCAGTGATGCAAGTTACTCCCAGGGTCACGGGGAGCTGTTTTTT
TRBJ2-7 | many | TRBV2 | . | CASSEPGAGSSYEQYF | TGTGCCAGCAGTGAACCCGGGGCAGGGTCCTCCTACGAGCAGTACTTC
TRBJ1-2 | . | TRBV7-2 | . | CASSLGDTFYGYTF | TGTGCCAGCAGCTTAGGGGACACGTTCTATGGCTACACCTTC
TRBJ1-1 | many | TRBV20-1 | TRBD1 | CSARIQGAGTEAFF | TGCAGTGCTAGGATACAGGGGGCAGGCACTGAAGCTTTCTTT
TRBJ2-3 | many | TRBV9 | . | CASSVATLDTDTQYF | TGTGCCAGCAGCGTAGCCACCCTTGACACAGATACGCAGTATTTT
TRBJ2-5 | few | TRBV7-3 | TRBD2 | CASSLAGLAGGLQETQYF | TGTGCCAGCAGCTTAGCGGGACTAGCGGGGGGCCTGCAAGAGACCCAGTACTTC
TRBJ2-1 | . | TRBV6-2/TRBV6-3 | . | CASSDHSRDEQFF | TGTGCCAGCAGTGACCATTCCAGGGATGAGCAGTTCTTC
TRBJ1-5 | few | TRBV4-2 | TRBD1 | CASSQSGGQLGPQHF | TGTGCCAGCAGCCAATCTGGGGGACAGCTAGGGCCCCAGCATTTT
TRBJ2-5 | few | TRBV7-2 | . | CASSWGTVPSQYF | TGTGCCAGCAGTTGGGGCACGGTACCATCCCAGTACTTC
TRBJ2-1 | . | TRBV2 | . | CASSEFRANNEQFF | TGTGCCAGCAGTGAGTTCAGGGCCAACAATGAGCAGTTCTTC